This T cell receptor (beta chain) was identified during a study of CD8 T cells in ankylosing spondylitis. Overall study findings and caveats: The authors reported significant enrichment of disease-linked clones in matched ankylosing spondylitis synovial fluid.

TCRdb reprocessed the 5' RACE reads via MiXCR and lists one record per CDR3 protein. This sample has fewer than 400,000 distinct CDR3 sequences, with roughly 15% found just once. The germline gives CDR1 DFQATT, CDR2 SNEGSKA (reference sequence). V was trimmed by 1 base and J by 4 bases, leaving 8 bases between them. The CDR3 covers 12 residues. A remark on this clonotype: The antigen remains undetermined.

The rearrangement links TRBV20-1 to TRBJ2-7; the D gene is possibly TRBD2 (5 bases). The specimen was blood, either unsorted or a sorted T cell fraction (not recorded which). The TCR originated in a male donor with ankylosing spondylitis or in good health (not recorded which). Written as DNA, the CDR3 is TGCAGTGCTAGAGGTCCGGGGTACGAGCAGTACTTC. Translating it yields CSARGPGYEQYF.